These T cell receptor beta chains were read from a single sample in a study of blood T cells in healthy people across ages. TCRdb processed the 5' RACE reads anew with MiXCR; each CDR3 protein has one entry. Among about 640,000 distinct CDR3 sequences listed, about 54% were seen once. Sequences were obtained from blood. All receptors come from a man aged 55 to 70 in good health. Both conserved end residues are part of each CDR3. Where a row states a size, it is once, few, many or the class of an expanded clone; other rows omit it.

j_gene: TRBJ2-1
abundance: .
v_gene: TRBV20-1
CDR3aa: CSATGTSTGGESYNEQFF

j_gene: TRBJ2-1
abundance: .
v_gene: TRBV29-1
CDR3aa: CSVDGDRGRNEQFF

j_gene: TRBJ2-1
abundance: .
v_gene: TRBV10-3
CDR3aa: CAISPLAGGPNEQFF

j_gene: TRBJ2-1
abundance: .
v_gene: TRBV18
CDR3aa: CASSQPPGAGGRNEQFF

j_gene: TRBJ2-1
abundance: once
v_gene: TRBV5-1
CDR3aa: CASAISDSYNEQFF

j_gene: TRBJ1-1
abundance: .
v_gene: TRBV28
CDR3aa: CASPRLGAEMNTEAFF

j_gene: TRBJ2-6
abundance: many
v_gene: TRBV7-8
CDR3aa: CASSFRTGAFSGANVLTF

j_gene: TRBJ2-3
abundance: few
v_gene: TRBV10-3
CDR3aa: CAISGGLASTDTQYF

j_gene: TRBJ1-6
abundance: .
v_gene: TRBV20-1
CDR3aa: CSASPRTGGNSPLHF

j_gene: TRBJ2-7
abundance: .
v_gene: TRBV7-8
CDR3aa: CATSVGGQGAEQYF

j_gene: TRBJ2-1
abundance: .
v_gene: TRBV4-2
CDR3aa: CASSQVRGLDVGNEQFF

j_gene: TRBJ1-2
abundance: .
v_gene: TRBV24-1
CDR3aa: CATSDRRDRTYGYTF

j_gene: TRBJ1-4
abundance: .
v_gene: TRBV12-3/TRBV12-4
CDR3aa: CASSLNRGPEKLFF

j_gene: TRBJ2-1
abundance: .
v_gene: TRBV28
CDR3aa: CASRHTSGVIGGNERFF

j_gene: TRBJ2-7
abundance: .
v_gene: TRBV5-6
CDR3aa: CASSWGVAEQYF